These 12 T cell receptor beta chains originate from one sample sequenced in a study of shared clonotypes between healthy human individuals. Clones were read by immunoSEQ multiplex PCR, and TCRdb kept only the in-frame ones, dropping some. This sample has around 700,000 clones, with around 74% found just once. The sample taken for sequencing was memory CD4+ T cells sorted from blood. Subset noted: CD45RA-negative fraction. The origin of the receptors is a woman between 25 and 40 years old in good health.

This clone was found once. V gene TRBV18 combines with J gene TRBJ2-7; possibly TRBD1 for D (6 bases). The CDR3 consists of 15 residues. From germline, CDR1 is KGHSH and CDR2 LQKENI. V lost 0 bases to trimming and J lost 7 bases, with 16 bases between them. CDR3 region: CASSPPFAGAREQYF. CDR3 in DNA: TGTGCCAGCTCACCACCTTTTGCAGGGGCGAGAGAGCAGTACTTC.

This clone was counted a few times. The chain couples TRBV12-5 to TRBJ2-1, with TRBD2 as a possible D gene (5 bases). CDR1 and CDR2 (germline): LGHNT, FRNRAP. CDR3 length equals 14 residues. The V and J ends lost 7 bases and 0 bases respectively, with 10 bases between them. The CDR3 coding sequence is TGTGCTAGTGCCGGGATCAGCTCCTACAATGAGCAGTTCTTC. Amino acids: CASAGISSYNEQFF.

The chain links TRBV4-1 to TRBJ1-2; D remains ambiguous. Germline V gives CDR1 MGHRA, CDR2 YSYEKL. The V end lost 6 bases, the J end lost 7 bases, and 18 bases lay between the germline ends. This CDR3 is 14 amino acids long. The CDR3 region is CASRPGPGISGYTF. The CDR3 DNA follows: TGCGCCAGCAGACCTGGACCGGGGATTAGTGGCTACACCTTC.

Remarks on this clone: Other nucleotide sequences from this sample produce the same CDR3. The rearrangement uses TRBV14 and TRBJ2-1; 10 bases agree with TRBD2. The CDR3 loop spans 17 amino acids. The germline gives CDR1 SGHDN, CDR2 FVKESK. V lost 1 base and J lost 4; bases outside the gene matches: 7. CDR3 DNA: TGTGCCAGCAGCCAAGGGACTAGCGGAAGCCAGTACAATGAGCAGTTCTTC. Amino acid sequence: CASSQGTSGSQYNEQFF.

The chain is built from TRBV5-1 and TRBJ1-1; D call uncertain. V was cut by 0 bases and J by 3 bases, with 15 bases left in between. Germline-derived CDR1 and CDR2 are SGHRS and YFSETQ. CDR3 length: 16 amino acids. The CDR3 loop reads CASSLAYRERDTEAFF. As DNA, the CDR3 is TGCGCCAGCAGCTTGGCATATAGGGAGAGGGACACTGAAGCTTTCTTT.

Here the CDR3 DNA reads TGTGCCTGGAGCGGGGACAGGGAGAAACAGCCCCAGCATTTT. Translated, it gives CAWSGDREKQPQHF. V usage is TRBV30 and J usage is TRBJ1-5; TRBD1 matches 9 bases. Trimming cost V 3 bases and J 7 bases; bases outside gene matches: 7. The CDR3 length is 14 residues. From germline, CDR1 is GTSNPN and CDR2 SVGIG (reference sequence).

This chain links TRBV5-1 with TRBJ2-1, with TRBD2 matching over 7 bases. V trimming: 0 bases; J trimming: 0 bases; junction bases outside the gene matches: 6. CDR1 and CDR2 (germline): SGHRS, YFSETQ. CDR3 length equals 17 residues. In DNA form, the CDR3 reads TGCGCCAGCAGCTTGGAGGGCGGACTAGGCTCCTACAATGAGCAGTTCTTC. Protein product: CASSLEGGLGSYNEQFF.

The chain is built from TRBV15 and TRBJ2-5; TRBD1 aligns across 7 bases. V lost 1 base and J lost 3; bases outside the gene matches: 5. CDR3 length: 15 amino acids. Germline V CDR1 and CDR2: LNHNV, YYDKDF (reference sequence). The CDR3: CATSRAGQGEETQYF. The CDR3 DNA is TGTGCCACCAGCAGAGCCGGTCAGGGGGAAGAGACCCAGTACTTC.

V usage is TRBV2 and J usage is TRBJ2-5; D might be TRBD2 (5 bases). The germline V gene has CDR1 SNHLY and CDR2 FYNNEI. The CDR3 runs to 12 residues. Trimming cost V 8 bases and J 7 bases, with 14 bases left between them. CDR3 nucleotides: TGTGCCAGCGGGAGAGCTCGTTCGACCCAGTACTTC. Translating gives CASGRARSTQYF.

This chain joins TRBV11-1 and TRBJ1-3; D is perhaps TRBD1 (6 bases). The V gene lost 5 bases and the J gene lost 0 bases, with 11 bases spanning the gap. This CDR3 is 15 amino acids long. Germline V gene data show CDR1 as SGHAT and CDR2 as FQDESV (reference sequence). The CDR3 bases are TGTGCCAGCAGCGACAGGCCTAGCTCTGGAAACACCATATATTTT. This sequence encodes CASSDRPSSGNTIYF.

The rearrangement joins TRBV30 to TRBJ1-2, with D maybe TRBD1 (5 bases). The CDR3 contains 12 residues. The V gene lost 0 bases and the J gene lost 8 bases, with 10 bases spanning the gap. Germline V gives CDR1 GTSNPN, CDR2 SVGIG (reference sequence). CDR3 in DNA: TGTGCCTGGAGTGTCGGGGGTAGCGGCTACACCTTC. The encoded protein is CAWSVGGSGYTF.

This clone was detected only once. V gene TRBV7-3 combines with J gene TRBJ2-3; D gene unclear. From germline, CDR1 is SGHTA and CDR2 FQGTGA. V lost 1 base to trimming and J lost 0 bases, with 11 bases between them. The CDR3 length is 16 residues. CDR3 sequence (DNA): TGTGCCAGCAGCTTAAACGGCAGGCCTAGCACAGATACGCAGTATTTT. Translated, it gives CASSLNGRPSTDTQYF.